The 30 T cell receptor beta chains below come from one sample, sequenced in a study of early T cells in non-severe SARS-CoV-2 infection. TCRdb passed the 5' RACE reads through MiXCR, listing each CDR3 protein once. The sample carries tens of thousands of distinct CDR3 sequences, 6.5% to 8.5% recorded once. Sequencing was done on a sample of whole blood. The receptors shown here come from an adult who was a healthcare worker with PCR-confirmed SARS-CoV-2 infection or an uninfected control (not recorded which).

This clonotype was seen more than once but under ten times. V gene TRBV4-1 combines with J gene TRBJ2-3; D gene uncertain. V lost 1 base and J lost 4, with 9 bases in between. This CDR3 spans 14 amino acids. The germline V gene encodes CDR1 MGHRA and CDR2 YSYEKL. The CDR3 DNA follows: TGCGCCAGCAGCCAAGGGGGATCGGCAGATACGCAGTATTTT. It translates to CASSQGGSADTQYF.

This clonotype was counted many times. The rearrangement joins TRBV4-1 to TRBJ1-2, with a tentative D call TRBD1 (6 bases). CDR3 length: 13 residues. Germline V gene sequence: CDR1 MGHRA, CDR2 YSYEKL. V shed 1 base and J shed 7 bases, with 10 bases lying between them. CDR3 nucleotides: TGCGCCAGCAGCCAAGGCGGGGGCAGTGGCTACACCTTC. Translated: CASSQGGGSGYTF.

V is TRBV5-1 and J is TRBJ2-3; 7 nucleotides align to TRBD2. The CDR3 runs 16 residues. V gave up 4 bases and J gave up 3 bases; unmatched junction bases: 11. Germline V gene lookup returns CDR1 SGHRS and CDR2 YFSETQ. As DNA, the CDR3 is TGCGCCAGCAGCCAAATCCTAGCGGTCGGGACAGATACGCAGTATTTT. This gives the protein CASSQILAVGTDTQYF.

V gene TRBV9 combines with J gene TRBJ2-1; 9 bases agree with TRBD2. Germline assignment: CDR1 SGDLS and CDR2 YYNGEE. Unmatched junction bases numbered 12, after V lost 4 bases and J lost 4 bases. CDR3 length: 17 amino acids. The CDR3 DNA is TGTGCCAGCAGCCTCCGACCTTTGACTAGCGGTTACAATGAGCAGTTCTTC. Amino acid sequence: CASSLRPLTSGYNEQFF.

This clonotype was recorded a few times. V is TRBV29-1 and J is TRBJ2-7; D is ambiguous. The V gene's germline CDR1 is SQVTM and CDR2 ANQGSEA. Trimming took 4 bases from V and 0 from J, leaving 10 bases between them. The CDR3 extends over 13 amino acids. The CDR3 loop is CSVAAWSSYEQYF. CDR3 bases: TGCAGCGTTGCCGCGTGGTCCTCCTACGAGCAGTACTTC.

This clonotype appeared many times. V and J are TRBV20-1 and TRBJ2-7, with a possible D match to TRBD2 (5 bases). Germline-derived CDR1 and CDR2 are DFQATT and SNEGSKA (reference sequence). There are 14 residues in the CDR3. The CDR3 DNA reads as TGCAGCCTGCTAGCTAGTGACTTCTCCTACGAGCAGTACTTC. Encoded protein: CSLLASDFSYEQYF.

This clonotype showed up many times. The junction differs from germline at one of its ends, possibly a read error. The V gene is TRBV20-1, the J gene TRBJ2-1; 8 bases agree with TRBD2. Per the germline V gene, CDR1 is DFQATT and CDR2 is SNEGSKA (reference sequence). This CDR3 contains 14 residues. CDR3 bases: TGCAGTGCTAGCCCCCGATCGGAAGCGGGCGGGGGGATCTTC. This gives the protein CSASPRSEAGGGIF.

The chain carries TRBV12-3 or TRBV12-4 and TRBJ2-5; D is perhaps TRBD2 (5 bases). This CDR3 region has 14 residues. The V and J ends lost 4 bases and 4 bases respectively, with 13 bases between them. CDR3 sequence: CASSSRTRGETQYF. CDR3 sequence (DNA): TGTGCCAGCAGTTCTCGGACCCGGGGAGAGACCCAGTACTTC.

CDR3 region: CASSQGQIYEQYF. The DNA of the CDR3 is TGCGCCAGCAGCCAAGGGCAGATCTACGAGCAGTACTTC. The V gene is TRBV4-1, the J gene TRBJ2-7; D unresolved. V was trimmed by 1 base and J by 3 bases, leaving 7 bases between them. CDR1 is MGHRA, CDR2 YSYEKL, per germline. This CDR3 contains 13 residues.

This clonotype was picked up a small number of times. The genes are TRBV7-8 and TRBJ1-5, with D maybe TRBD1 (5 bases). Germline V gene data show CDR1 as SGHVS and CDR2 as FQNEAQ. The CDR3 runs 16 residues. V lost 4 bases and J lost 0, with 13 bases in between. This chain's CDR3 is CASSSGTGYSNQPQHF. CDR3 in DNA: TGTGCCAGCAGCTCTGGGACGGGTTATAGCAATCAGCCCCAGCATTTT. Full variable domain (missing parts from reference TRBV7-8 and TRBJ1-5): GAGVSQSPRYKVAKRGQDVALRCDPISGHVSLFWYQQALGQGPEFLTYFQNEAQLDKSGLPSDRFFAERPEGSVSTLKIQRTQQEDSAVYLCASSSGTGYSNQPQHFGDGTRLSIL.

The J gene is TRBJ1-6, the V gene TRBV7-9; no reliable D call. Germline CDR1 and CDR2: SEHNR and FQNEAQ (reference sequence). V gave up 7 bases and J gave up 7 bases, with 11 bases separating them. The CDR3 spans 13 residues. CDR3 loop: CASIQSPNSPLHF. In DNA, the CDR3 is TGTGCCAGCATTCAGTCTCCGAATTCACCCCTCCACTTT.

In this sample, this clonotype turned up many times. This chain joins TRBV5-1 and TRBJ2-2; 7 nucleotides agree with TRBD2. Trimming at V came to 2 bases and at J to 4 bases, leaving 2 bases not matched to a gene. This CDR3 has 14 residues. CDR1 SGHRS and CDR2 YFSETQ come from the germline V gene. The CDR3 loop is CASSLERGTGELFF. As DNA, the CDR3 is TGCGCCAGCAGCTTAGAGCGGGGCACCGGGGAGCTGTTTTTT.

J is TRBJ1-2 and V is TRBV11-2, with no clear D. The CDR3 length is 12 residues. Deletions cut 1 base from V and 5 bases from J, with 5 bases between. Germline CDR1 and CDR2: SGHAT and FQNNGV. The CDR3 here is CASSLGAYGYTF. The CDR3 DNA follows: TGTGCCAGCAGCTTAGGGGCATATGGCTACACCTTC.

The rearrangement links TRBV20-1 to TRBJ2-7; tentative D call: TRBD2 (6 bases). The CDR3 covers 13 residues. V lost 5 bases and J 1 base, leaving 12 bases between the germline ends. Germline V gene data show CDR1 as DFQATT and CDR2 as SNEGSKA (reference sequence). CDR3 in amino acids: CSAPQAGSYEQYF. The CDR3 DNA is TGCAGTGCTCCGCAGGCGGGGTCCTACGAGCAGTACTTC.

In this sample, this clonotype turned up a few times. The rearrangement links TRBV2 to TRBJ2-3; D gene uncertain. V lost 6 bases, J lost 6 bases, and 10 bases lay in between. Per germline, CDR1 SNHLY and CDR2 FYNNEI. This CDR3 is 12 amino acids long. The CDR3 coding sequence is TGTGCCAGCAGCGCAGGCCGGGATACGCAGTATTTT. It yields the protein CASSAGRDTQYF.

This clonotype appeared many times. The chain is built from TRBV7-3 and TRBJ2-7; D gene uncertain. This CDR3 is 14 amino acids long. The ends were cut back, 3 bases at V and 6 bases at J, with 15 bases in the middle. In germline, CDR1 is SGHTA, CDR2 FQGTGA. The chain's CDR3 is CASSFSRGPGEQYF. Written as DNA, the CDR3 is TGTGCCAGCAGCTTTTCACGCGGACCTGGCGAGCAGTACTTC.

The chain uses TRBV3-1 and TRBJ2-3; 7 nucleotides match TRBD2. The CDR3 has 15 amino acids. V dropped 4 bases and J dropped 4; count of bases not matched to a gene: 8. The germline V gene encodes CDR1 LGHDT and CDR2 YNNKEL (reference sequence). This CDR3 is CASSPYSGVPDTQYF. CDR3 DNA sequence: TGTGCCAGCAGCCCCTACAGCGGGGTACCAGATACGCAGTATTTT.

This clonotype was recorded a few times. The gene calls are TRBV28 and TRBJ2-3; D may be TRBD2 (6 bases). CDR3 length: 15 residues. From germline, CDR1 is MDHEN and CDR2 SYDVKM. Trimming stripped 7 bases from V and 0 bases from J, with 14 bases between. In DNA, the CDR3 is TGTGCCAGCACCCCTGTGGGGACTAGCACAGATACGCAGTATTTT. This codes for CASTPVGTSTDTQYF.

This clonotype has ten or more counts. The V gene is TRBV9, the J gene TRBJ2-1, with TRBD2 matching over 8 bases. CDR1 SGDLS and CDR2 YYNGEE come from the germline V gene. The CDR3 consists of 14 residues. V lost 7 bases, J lost 0 bases, and 3 bases stayed unmatched. CDR3 loop: CASGREGSYNEQFF. CDR3 nucleotide sequence: TGTGCCAGCGGCCGGGAGGGCTCCTACAATGAGCAGTTCTTC.

This clonotype was counted only a few times. The chain joins TRBV19 to TRBJ1-2; D is undetermined. This CDR3 is 16 amino acids long. The V gene's germline CDR1 is LNHDA and CDR2 SQIVND (reference sequence). Trimming stripped 0 bases from V and 0 bases from J, with 11 bases between. The CDR3 spells CASSIDHTYANYGYTF. The CDR3 DNA is TGTGCCAGTAGTATAGACCACACCTACGCTAACTATGGCTACACCTTC.

This clonotype was seen a few times. J is TRBJ2-1 and V is TRBV7-2; 7 bases match TRBD2. Per germline, CDR1 SGHTA and CDR2 FQGNSA. This CDR3 region has 14 residues. V was clipped by 2 bases and J by 7 bases; unmatched bases: 5. In DNA, the CDR3 is TGTGCCAGCAGCTTATCGTCTAGCGGAAATGAGCAGTTCTTC. It specifies CASSLSSSGNEQFF.

The V call is TRBV29-1, the J call TRBJ2-7, with 12 bases that match TRBD2. The CDR3 length is 14 residues. Trimming took 4 bases from V and 4 from J; bases not matched to a gene: 5. Germline loops: CDR1 SQVTM, CDR2 ANQGSEA. DNA for the CDR3: TGCAGCGTTGCGGGGCTAGCGGGAGGGTACGAGCAGTACTTC. As protein: CSVAGLAGGYEQYF.

This clonotype was observed a few times. The chain couples TRBV11-3 to TRBJ2-1; TRBD2 matches 7 bases. The CDR3 loop spans 13 amino acids. Germline loops: CDR1 SGHNT, CDR2 YENEEA. Trimming removed 5 bases from V and 9 bases from J; junction bases left unmatched: 7. The CDR3 protein is CASSRGGSGEQFF. DNA for the CDR3: TGTGCCAGCAGCCGGGGAGGGAGTGGTGAGCAGTTCTTC.

The chain links TRBV7-9 to TRBJ1-2, with no clear D. Trimming cost V 0 bases and J 6 bases, with 5 bases left between them. CDR1 is SEHNR, CDR2 FQNEAQ, per germline (reference sequence). The CDR3 has 12 amino acids. The chain's CDR3 is CASSLASNGYTF. The CDR3 DNA follows: TGTGCCAGCAGCTTAGCCAGTAATGGCTACACCTTC.

The chain joins TRBV7-9 to TRBJ2-1; perhaps TRBD2 as D (6 bases). This CDR3 is 11 amino acids long. Between the trimmed V and J ends, which lost 11 bases and 12 bases, there was a span of 17 bases. From germline, CDR1 is SEHNR and CDR2 FQNEAQ (reference sequence). The CDR3 loop is CASTGAGGQFF. CDR3 DNA sequence: TGTGCCTCCACCGGGGCCGGGGGGCAGTTCTTC.

This clonotype was detected once. The rearrangement uses TRBV25-1 and TRBJ2-1, with 9 bases lining up with TRBD1. CDR1 is MGHDK and CDR2 is SYGVNS in the germline V gene. With V trimmed by 7 bases and J by 9 bases, 10 bases remained unmatched. The CDR3 consists of 14 residues. CDR3 region: CASTTGTGRGEQFF. CDR3 nucleotides: TGTGCCAGCACTACCGGGACAGGGAGGGGTGAGCAGTTCTTC.

The chain's CDR3 is CAWDSTPALGETQYF. In DNA, the CDR3 is TGTGCCTGGGACTCAACGCCCGCCCTGGGGGAGACCCAGTACTTC. The V and J genes are TRBV30 and TRBJ2-5; no definite D call. With 5 bases removed from V and 5 bases from J, the gap between germline ends came to 21 bases. Germline CDR1 and CDR2: GTSNPN and SVGIG (reference sequence). The CDR3 runs to 15 residues. The entire variable domain, with the rest obtained from reference TRBV30 and TRBJ2-5, is as follows: SQTIHQWPATLVQPVGSPLSLECTVEGTSNPNLYWYRQAAGRGLQLLFYSVGIGQISSEVPQNLSASRPQDRQFILSSKKLLLSDSGFYLCAWDSTPALGETQYFGPGTRLLVL.

This clonotype was detected a few times. CDR3 sequence reads: CASSQFLGGDTQYF. The CDR3 nucleotides read TGTGCCAGCAGCCAGTTCCTCGGTGGAGATACGCAGTATTTT. This rearrangement joins TRBV3-1 to TRBJ2-3; D is unresolved. Germline CDR1 and CDR2: LGHDT and YNNKEL (reference sequence). The CDR3 is made up of 14 amino acids. V was shortened by 3 bases and J by 5 bases, with 12 bases between the two germline ends.

In this sample, this clonotype turned up many times. The chain has TRBV29-1 and TRBJ2-1; TRBD2 matches 10 bases. The germline V gene encodes CDR1 SQVTM and CDR2 ANQGSEA. The CDR3 length is 13 residues. The CDR3 DNA sequence: TGCAGGGCTAGCGGGAGTGCCAGGAATGAGCAGTTCTTC. Protein product: CRASGSARNEQFF.

In its sample, this clonotype was seen a few times. This chain uses TRBV11-2 with TRBJ2-2; D is unclear. V dropped 1 base and J dropped 4 bases, with 10 bases sitting between them. CDR1 and CDR2 from the germline V gene are SGHAT and FQNNGV. The CDR3 is made up of 15 amino acids. The CDR3 nucleotides are TGTGCCAGCAGCTTAGGGTCCTGGGCCACCGGGGAGCTGTTTTTT. Its translation is CASSLGSWATGELFF. The full variable domain, with the rest looked up from reference TRBV11-2 and TRBJ2-2, is EAGVAQSPRYKIIEKRQSVAFWCNPISGHATLYWYQQILGQGPKLLIQFQNNGVVDDSQLPKDRFSAERLKGVDSTLKIQPAKLEDSAVYLCASSLGSWATGELFFGEGSRLTVL.